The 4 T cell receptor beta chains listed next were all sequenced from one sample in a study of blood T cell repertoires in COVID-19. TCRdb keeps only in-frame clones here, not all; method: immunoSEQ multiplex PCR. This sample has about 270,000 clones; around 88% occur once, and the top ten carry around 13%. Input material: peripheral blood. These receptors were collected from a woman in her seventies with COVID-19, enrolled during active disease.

As DNA, the CDR3 is TGTGCCAGCAGCTTGGCGGGACTTCGAACCGGGGAGCTGTTTTTT. As protein: CASSLAGLRTGELFF. The chain links TRBV5-4 to TRBJ2-2; weak D call: TRBD2 (6 bases). Trimming removed 0 bases at V and 5 bases at J, with 11 bases between. Germline V lookup: CDR1 SGHNT, CDR2 YYREEE (reference sequence). The CDR3 covers 15 residues.

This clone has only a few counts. In DNA form, the CDR3 reads TGTGCCAGTAGTTCGGACAGGGAGAACACTGAAGCTTTCTTT. Its protein is CASSSDRENTEAFF. The chain joins TRBV19 to TRBJ1-1, with TRBD1 identical over 8 bases. The CDR3 is 14 residues long. From germline, CDR1 is LNHDA and CDR2 SQIVND (reference sequence). The ends lost 5 bases at V and 1 base at J; junction bases unmatched: 3. Using reference TRBV19 and TRBJ1-1 for the parts outside the CDR3, the full variable domain is DGGITQSPKYLFRKEGQNVTLSCEQNLNHDAMYWYRQDPGQGLRLIYYSQIVNDFQKGDIAEGYSVSREKKESFPLTVTSAQKNPTAFYLCASSSDRENTEAFFGQGTRLTVV.

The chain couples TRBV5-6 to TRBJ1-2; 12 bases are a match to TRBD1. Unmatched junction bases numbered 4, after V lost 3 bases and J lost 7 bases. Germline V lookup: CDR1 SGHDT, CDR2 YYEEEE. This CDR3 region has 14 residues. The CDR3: CASSWGQGAVGYTF. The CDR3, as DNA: TGTGCCAGCAGCTGGGGACAGGGGGCGGTTGGCTACACCTTC. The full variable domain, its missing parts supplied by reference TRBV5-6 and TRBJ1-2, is DAGVTQSPTHLIKTRGQQVTLRCSPKSGHDTVSWYQQALGQGPQFIFQYYEEEERQRGNFPDRFSGHQFPNYSSELNVNALLLGDSALYLCASSWGQGAVGYTFGSGTRLTVV.

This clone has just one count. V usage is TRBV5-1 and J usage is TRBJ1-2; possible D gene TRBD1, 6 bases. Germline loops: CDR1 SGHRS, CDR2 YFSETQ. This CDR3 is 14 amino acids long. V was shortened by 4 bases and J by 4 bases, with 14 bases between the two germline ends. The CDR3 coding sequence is TGCGCCAGCAGCCCAGGCAGGGGATCCTATGGCTACACCTTC. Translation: CASSPGRGSYGYTF. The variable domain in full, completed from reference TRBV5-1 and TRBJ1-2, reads KAGVTQTPRYLIKTRGQQVTLSCSPISGHRSVSWYQQTPGQGLQFLFEYFSETQRNKGNFPGRFSGRQFSNSRSEMNVSTLELGDSALYLCASSPGRGSYGYTFGSGTRLTVV.